This TCR beta chain emerged from a study of CD8+ T cells in alopecia areata. V lost 4 bases and J 2 bases, leaving 13 bases between the germline ends. This CDR3 is 14 amino acids long. The V gene's germline CDR1 is SQVTM and CDR2 ANQGSEA. RNA, once extracted, was reverse transcribed into cDNA for use as the sequencing template. Sequencing was performed with immunoSEQ multiplex PCR; in TCRdb, only in-frame clones are kept and a portion is missing. Of over 90,000 clones detected, roughly 50% appear once; the ten largest clones hold 8% to 10%. With regard to this clone: The antigen remains unidentified.

Study results and caveats: Clonality in lesional scalp, especially alopecia totalis/universalis, exceeded that of normal scalp.

Input material: CD4+ T cells sorted from blood. This clonotype originated in a human donor in good health. J is TRBJ2-3 and V is TRBV29-1; D uncertain. CDR3 region: CSVVFRVPTDTQYF. CDR3 sequence (DNA): TGCAGCGTTGTTTTTCGGGTGCCCACAGATACGCAGTATTTT.